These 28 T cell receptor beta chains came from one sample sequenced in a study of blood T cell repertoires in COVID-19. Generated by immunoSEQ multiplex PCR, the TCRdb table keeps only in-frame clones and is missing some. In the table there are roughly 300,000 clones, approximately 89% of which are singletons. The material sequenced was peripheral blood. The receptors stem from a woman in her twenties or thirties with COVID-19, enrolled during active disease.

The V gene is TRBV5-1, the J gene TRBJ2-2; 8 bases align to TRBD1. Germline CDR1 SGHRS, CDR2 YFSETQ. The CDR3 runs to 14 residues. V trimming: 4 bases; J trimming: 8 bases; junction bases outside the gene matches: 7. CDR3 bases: TGCGCCAGCAGCCTCGACAGGGGATGGGGGGAGCTGTTTTTT. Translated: CASSLDRGWGELFF.

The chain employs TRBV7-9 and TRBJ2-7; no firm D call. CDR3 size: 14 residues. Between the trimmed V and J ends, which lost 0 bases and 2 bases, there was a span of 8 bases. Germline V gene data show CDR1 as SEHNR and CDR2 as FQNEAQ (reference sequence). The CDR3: CASSLASTTYEQYV. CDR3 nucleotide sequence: TGTGCCAGCAGCTTAGCCAGCACTACCTACGAGCAGTACGTC.

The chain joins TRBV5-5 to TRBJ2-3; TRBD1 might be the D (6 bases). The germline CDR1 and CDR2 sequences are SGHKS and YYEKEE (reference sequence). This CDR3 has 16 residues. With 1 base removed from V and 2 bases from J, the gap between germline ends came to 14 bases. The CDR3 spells CASSLTGSRHTDTQYF. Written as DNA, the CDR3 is TGTGCCAGCAGCTTGACAGGGTCGAGGCACACAGATACGCAGTATTTT. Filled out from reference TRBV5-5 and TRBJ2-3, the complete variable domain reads DAGVTQSPTHLIKTRGQQVTLRCSPISGHKSVSWYQQVLGQGPQFIFQYYEKEERGRGNFPDRFSARQFPNYSSELNVNALLLGDSALYLCASSLTGSRHTDTQYFGPGTRLTVL.

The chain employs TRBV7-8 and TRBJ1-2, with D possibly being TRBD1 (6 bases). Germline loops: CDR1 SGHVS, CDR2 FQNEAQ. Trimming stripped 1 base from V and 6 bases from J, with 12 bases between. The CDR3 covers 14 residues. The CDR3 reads CASSLVGAGDGYTF. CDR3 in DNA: TGTGCCAGCAGCTTAGTGGGGGCAGGAGATGGCTACACCTTC.

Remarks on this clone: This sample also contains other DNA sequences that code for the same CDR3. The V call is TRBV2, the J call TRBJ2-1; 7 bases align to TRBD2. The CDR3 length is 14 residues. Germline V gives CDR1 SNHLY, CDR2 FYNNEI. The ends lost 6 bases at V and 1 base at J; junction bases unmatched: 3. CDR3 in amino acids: CASRGGGSYNEQFF. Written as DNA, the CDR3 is TGTGCCAGCAGAGGCGGGGGTTCCTACAATGAGCAGTTCTTC. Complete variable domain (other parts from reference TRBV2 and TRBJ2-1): EPEVTQTPSHQVTQMGQEVILRCVPISNHLYFYWYRQILGQKVEFLVSFYNNEISEKSEIFDDQFSVERPDGSNFTLKIRSTKLEDSAMYFCASRGGGSYNEQFFGPGTRLTVL.

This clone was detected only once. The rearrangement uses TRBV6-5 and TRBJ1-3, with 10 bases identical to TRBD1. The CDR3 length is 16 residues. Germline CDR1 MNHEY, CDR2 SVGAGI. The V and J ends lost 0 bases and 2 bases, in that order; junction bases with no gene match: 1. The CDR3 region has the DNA TGTGCCAGCAGTTACTCCGGGACAGGGGCTGGAAACACCATATATTTT. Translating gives CASSYSGTGAGNTIYF.

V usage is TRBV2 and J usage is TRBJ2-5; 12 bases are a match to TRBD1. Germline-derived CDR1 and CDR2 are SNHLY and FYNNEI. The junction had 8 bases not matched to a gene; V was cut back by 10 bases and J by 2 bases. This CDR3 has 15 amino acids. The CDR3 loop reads CATRWGQGAQETQYF. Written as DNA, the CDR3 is TGTGCCACCCGTTGGGGACAGGGGGCTCAAGAGACCCAGTACTTC.

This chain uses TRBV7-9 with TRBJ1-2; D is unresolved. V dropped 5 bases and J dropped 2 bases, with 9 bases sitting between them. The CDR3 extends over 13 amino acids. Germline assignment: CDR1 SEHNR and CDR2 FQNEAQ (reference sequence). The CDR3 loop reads CASSAVANYGYTF. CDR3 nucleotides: TGTGCCAGCAGCGCGGTTGCCAACTATGGCTACACCTTC.

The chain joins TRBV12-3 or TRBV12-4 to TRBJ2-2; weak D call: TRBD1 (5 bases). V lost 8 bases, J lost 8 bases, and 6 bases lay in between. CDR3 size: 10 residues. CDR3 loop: CASGAGELFF. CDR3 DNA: TGTGCCAGCGGGGCAGGGGAGCTGTTTTTT.

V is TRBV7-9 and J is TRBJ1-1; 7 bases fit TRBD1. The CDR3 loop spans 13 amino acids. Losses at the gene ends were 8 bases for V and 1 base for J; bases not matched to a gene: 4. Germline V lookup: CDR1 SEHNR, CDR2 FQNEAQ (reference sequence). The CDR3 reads CASVDRANTEAFF. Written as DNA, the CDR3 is TGTGCCAGCGTCGACAGGGCGAACACTGAAGCTTTCTTT.

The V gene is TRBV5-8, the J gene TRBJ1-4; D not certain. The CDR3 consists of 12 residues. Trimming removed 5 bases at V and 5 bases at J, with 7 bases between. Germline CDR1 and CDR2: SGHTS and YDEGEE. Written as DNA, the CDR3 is TGTGCCAGCAGGGGCTGGAATGAAAAACTGTTTTTT. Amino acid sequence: CASRGWNEKLFF.

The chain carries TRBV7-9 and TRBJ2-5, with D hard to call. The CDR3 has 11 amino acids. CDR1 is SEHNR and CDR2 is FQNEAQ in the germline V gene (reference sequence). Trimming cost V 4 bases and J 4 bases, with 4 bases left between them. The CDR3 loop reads CASSSRETQYF. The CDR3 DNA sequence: TGTGCCAGCAGCTCCCGAGAGACCCAGTACTTC.

Written as DNA, the CDR3 is TGTGCCAGCAGTTATAACACGGAGCATCAGCCCCAGCATTTT. As protein: CASSYNTEHQPQHF. The rearrangement uses TRBV6-2 or TRBV6-3 and TRBJ1-5; D unresolved. Germline-derived CDR1 and CDR2 are MNHEY and SVGEGT. The germline V and J ends were trimmed by 3 bases and 5 bases, with 11 bases remaining between them. The CDR3 totals 14 residues.

The CDR3 spells CASSLRRGLQAEQYF. In DNA form, the CDR3 reads TGTGCCAGCAGTTTAAGGCGGGGGCTCCAGGCCGAGCAGTACTTC. V is TRBV27 and J is TRBJ2-7, with D tentatively TRBD2 (7 bases). This CDR3 spans 15 amino acids. The germline CDR1 and CDR2 sequences are MNHEY and SMNVEV (reference sequence). Trimming cost V 2 bases and J 6 bases, with 17 bases left between them.

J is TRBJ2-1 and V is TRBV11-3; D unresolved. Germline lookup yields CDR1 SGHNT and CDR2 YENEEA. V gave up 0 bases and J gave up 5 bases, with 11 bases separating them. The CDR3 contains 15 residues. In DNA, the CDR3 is TGTGCCAGCAGCTTAGATCGAGGCACGAACAATGAGCAGTTCTTC. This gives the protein CASSLDRGTNNEQFF.

The CDR3 sequence: CASSVVRTSGQETQYF. The CDR3 DNA sequence: TGTGCCAGCAGTGTGGTCCGGACTAGCGGACAAGAGACCCAGTACTTC. The chain uses TRBV2 and TRBJ2-5; 10 positions agree with TRBD2. V dropped 4 bases and J dropped 2; count of bases not matched to a gene: 7. Per the germline V gene, CDR1 is SNHLY and CDR2 is FYNNEI. The CDR3 has 16 amino acids.

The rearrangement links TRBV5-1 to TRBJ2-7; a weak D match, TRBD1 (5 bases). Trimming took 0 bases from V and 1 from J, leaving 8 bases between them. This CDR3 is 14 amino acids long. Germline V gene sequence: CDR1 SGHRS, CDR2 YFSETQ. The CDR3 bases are TGCGCCAGCAGCTTGGACAGGCGGTCCTACGAGCAGTACTTC. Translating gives CASSLDRRSYEQYF.

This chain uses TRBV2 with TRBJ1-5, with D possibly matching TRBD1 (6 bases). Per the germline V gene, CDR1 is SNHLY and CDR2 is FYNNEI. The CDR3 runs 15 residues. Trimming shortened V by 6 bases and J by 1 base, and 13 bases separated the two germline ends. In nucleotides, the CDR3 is TGTGCCAGCAGGATACAGGGTGCAAGCAATCAGCCCCAGCATTTT. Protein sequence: CASRIQGASNQPQHF.

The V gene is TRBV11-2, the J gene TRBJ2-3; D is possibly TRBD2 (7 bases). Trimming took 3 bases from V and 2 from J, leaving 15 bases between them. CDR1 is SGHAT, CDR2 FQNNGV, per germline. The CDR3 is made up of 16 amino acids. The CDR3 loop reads CASSLAGAAYTDTQYF. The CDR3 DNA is TGTGCCAGCAGCTTGGCGGGGGCCGCCTACACAGATACGCAGTATTTT.

Here the CDR3 reads CASSESTAGGVQETQYF. CDR3 nucleotides: TGCGCCAGCAGTGAGTCGACAGCGGGGGGGGTTCAAGAGACCCAGTACTTC. V gene TRBV10-2 combines with J gene TRBJ2-5; 10 nucleotides agree with TRBD2. Germline CDR1 reads WSHSY; CDR2 reads SAAADI. Losses at the gene ends were 0 bases for V and 2 bases for J; bases not matched to a gene: 6. CDR3 length equals 17 residues.

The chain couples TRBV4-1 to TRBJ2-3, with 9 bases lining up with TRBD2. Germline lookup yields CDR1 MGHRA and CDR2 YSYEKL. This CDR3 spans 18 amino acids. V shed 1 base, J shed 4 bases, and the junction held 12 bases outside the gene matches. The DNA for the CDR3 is TGCGCCAGCAGCCAAGGACCCCTTCGCGGGGGGGCCTCAGATACGCAGTATTTT. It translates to CASSQGPLRGGASDTQYF.

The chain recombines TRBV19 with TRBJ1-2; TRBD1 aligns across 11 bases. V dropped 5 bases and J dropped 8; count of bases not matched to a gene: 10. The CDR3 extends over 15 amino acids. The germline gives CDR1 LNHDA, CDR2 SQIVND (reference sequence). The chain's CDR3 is CASSSHGQGADGYTF. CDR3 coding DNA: TGTGCCAGTAGTTCACACGGACAGGGGGCGGACGGCTACACCTTC.

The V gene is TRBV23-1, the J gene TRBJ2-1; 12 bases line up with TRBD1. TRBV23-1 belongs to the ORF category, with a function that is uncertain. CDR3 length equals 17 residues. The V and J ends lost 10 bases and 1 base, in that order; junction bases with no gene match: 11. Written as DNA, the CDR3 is TGCGCCAACTGGGGGACAGGGGGCTTTCTTTCCTACAATGAGCAGTTCTTC. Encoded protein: CANWGTGGFLSYNEQFF.

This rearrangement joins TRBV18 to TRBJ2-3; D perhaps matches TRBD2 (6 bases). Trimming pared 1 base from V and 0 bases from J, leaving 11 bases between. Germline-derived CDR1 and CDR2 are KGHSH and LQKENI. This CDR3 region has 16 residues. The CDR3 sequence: CASSPRNRGSTDTQYF. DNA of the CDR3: TGTGCCAGCTCACCACGGAACCGGGGGAGCACAGATACGCAGTATTTT.

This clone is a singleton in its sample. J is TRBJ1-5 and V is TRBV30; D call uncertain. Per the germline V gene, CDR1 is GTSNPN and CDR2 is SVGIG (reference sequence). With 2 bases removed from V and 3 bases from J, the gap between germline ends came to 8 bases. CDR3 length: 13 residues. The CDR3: CAWSWQDNQPQHF. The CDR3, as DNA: TGTGCCTGGAGTTGGCAGGACAATCAGCCCCAGCATTTT.

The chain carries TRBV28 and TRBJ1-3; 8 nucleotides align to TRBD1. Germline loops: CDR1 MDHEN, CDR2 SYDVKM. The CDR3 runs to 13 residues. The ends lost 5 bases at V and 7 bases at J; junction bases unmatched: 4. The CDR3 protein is CASSTRQGNTIYF. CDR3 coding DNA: TGTGCCAGCAGTACCCGACAGGGGAACACCATATATTTT.

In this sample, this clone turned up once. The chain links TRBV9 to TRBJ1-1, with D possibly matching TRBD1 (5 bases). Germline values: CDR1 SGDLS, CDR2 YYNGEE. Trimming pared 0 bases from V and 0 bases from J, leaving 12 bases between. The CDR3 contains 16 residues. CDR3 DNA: TGTGCCAGCAGCGTAGGACCGGCAGGGATGAACACTGAAGCTTTCTTT. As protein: CASSVGPAGMNTEAFF.

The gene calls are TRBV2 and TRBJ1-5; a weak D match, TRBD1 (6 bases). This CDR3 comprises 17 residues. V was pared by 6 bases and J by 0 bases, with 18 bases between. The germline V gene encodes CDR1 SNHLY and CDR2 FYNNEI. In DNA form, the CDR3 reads TGTGCCAGCAGCGGCCGGGGGGCGGAGTATAGCAATCAGCCCCAGCATTTT. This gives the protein CASSGRGAEYSNQPQHF.